The 24 T cell receptor beta chains below come from one sample, sequenced in a study of molecular identifiers for immune sequencing clone quantification. TCRdb re-called the PCR reads through MiXCR, storing one row per CDR3 protein. The sample yields about 510,000 distinct CDR3 sequences, around 23% seen once. The sequencing sample was made of naive CD8+ T cells from blood, with Jurkat cell RNA spiked in. As to subset: FACS-sorted CD8+CD4-CCR7+CD45RA+ naive T cells. The receptors originated from a human donor in good health. Some libraries in this study had Jurkat cell RNA spiked in.

V usage is TRBV12-3 or TRBV12-4 and J usage is TRBJ2-5; weak D call: TRBD2 (6 bases). The CDR3 contains 15 residues. Trimming took off 2 bases at V and 1 base at J, with 11 bases between the two ends. The CDR3 sequence is CASSLPYGGQETQYF. CDR3 DNA: TGTGCCAGCAGTTTACCATACGGGGGCCAAGAGACCCAGTACTTC.

This clonotype was counted between two and nine times. The chain uses TRBV6-2 or TRBV6-3 and TRBJ2-7; maybe TRBD2 (6 bases). The CDR3 covers 15 residues. Germline CDR1 MNHEY, CDR2 SVGEGT. Trimming stripped 2 bases from V and 0 bases from J, with 11 bases between. The CDR3 DNA sequence: TGTGCCAGCAGTTACGGAGGGTTTGGCTCCTACGAGCAGTACTTC. It yields the protein CASSYGGFGSYEQYF.

This clonotype was recorded a few times. The chain carries TRBV12-3 or TRBV12-4 and TRBJ1-4; 8 bases line up with TRBD1. Unmatched junction bases numbered 4, after V lost 2 bases and J lost 8 bases. This CDR3 region has 14 residues. The CDR3 loop reads CASSLPGQVEKLFF. CDR3 nucleotides: TGTGCCAGCAGTTTACCGGGACAGGTAGAAAAACTGTTTTTT.

In this sample, this clonotype turned up many times. The genes are TRBV7-9 and TRBJ1-5; D is uncertain. V lost 2 bases and J 7 bases, leaving 12 bases between the germline ends. This CDR3 has 14 amino acids. Germline V lookup: CDR1 SEHNR, CDR2 FQNEAQ (reference sequence). The CDR3 here is CASSLSTVLQPQHF. In DNA, the CDR3 is TGTGCCAGCAGCTTATCAACAGTTCTACAGCCCCAGCATTTT.

A remark on this clonotype: At one end the junction does not follow the germline gene, possibly because of a read error. The chain joins TRBV7-9 to TRBJ2-5; D tentatively reads TRBD1 or TRBD2 (5 bases each). The CDR3 loop spans 14 amino acids. CDR1 is SEHNR and CDR2 is FQNEAQ in the germline V gene (reference sequence). The CDR3 DNA reads as TGTGCGAGCAGCTTAAGTTGGGGGACGGCGACCCAGTACTTC. As protein: CASSLSWGTATQYF.

In this sample, this clonotype turned up a few times. The V and J genes are TRBV4-3 and TRBJ1-5, with D possibly TRBD1 on 5 matching bases. Trimming cost V 0 bases and J 1 base, with 13 bases left between them. The CDR3 loop spans 17 amino acids. Germline V CDR1 and CDR2: LGHNA, YSLEER. CDR3 sequence (DNA): TGCGCCAGCAGCCAAGACGGGACCAGGGAAAGCAATCAGCCCCAGCATTTT. This codes for CASSQDGTRESNQPQHF.

The rearrangement joins TRBV3-1 to TRBJ2-7; 10 bases match TRBD2. Looked up from germline, CDR1 is LGHDT and CDR2 is YNNKEL (reference sequence). The CDR3 sequence is 16 residues long. The V and J ends lost 3 bases and 4 bases, in that order; junction bases with no gene match: 9. The DNA for the CDR3 is TGTGCCAGCAGCCAGTCCCCGGCTAGCGGGGGTTACGAGCAGTACTTC. Translating it yields CASSQSPASGGYEQYF.

As concerns this clonotype: This clone may be a read error of a much larger clone one base away. The chain combines TRBV10-3 with TRBJ2-3; D not resolved. The germline gives CDR1 ENHRY, CDR2 SYGVKD. The CDR3 is 12 residues long. DNA of the CDR3: TGTGCCATCAGTGAATTGGGCGATACGCAGAATTTT. Translated, it gives CAISELGDTQNF.

The V and J genes are TRBV19 and TRBJ2-3; D is undetermined. This CDR3 has 13 residues. The V gene lost 3 bases and the J gene lost 4 bases, with 8 bases spanning the gap. The V gene's germline CDR1 is LNHDA and CDR2 SQIVND (reference sequence). CDR3 coding DNA: TGTGCCAGTAGTATTTTTTCTGCAGATACGCAGTATTTT. Translation gives CASSIFSADTQYF.

This clonotype was seen only a few times. V usage is TRBV20-1 and J usage is TRBJ1-5, with 9 bases that match TRBD1. V lost 2 bases to trimming and J lost 2 bases; unmatched junction nucleotides: 4. The CDR3 has 15 amino acids. Looked up from germline, CDR1 is DFQATT and CDR2 is SNEGSKA (reference sequence). CDR3 in DNA: TGCAGTGCTAGACGACAGGGGGTTGGCAATCAGCCCCAGCATTTT. Encoded protein: CSARRQGVGNQPQHF.

This clonotype was seen a handful of times. This chain links TRBV2 with TRBJ2-7; the D gene is possibly TRBD1 (6 bases). The CDR3 sequence is 15 residues long. With 7 bases removed from V and 2 bases from J, the gap between germline ends came to 18 bases. The germline CDR1 and CDR2 sequences are SNHLY and FYNNEI. In nucleotides, the CDR3 is TGTGCCAGCACTCCTATGGTAGACAGGCCCTACGAGCAGTACTTC. Its translation: CASTPMVDRPYEQYF.

Remarks on this clonotype: Just one base apart from a much larger clone, this may be a read error. The chain carries TRBV7-6 and TRBJ1-4; weak D call: TRBD1 (6 bases). Germline-derived CDR1 and CDR2 are SGHVS and FNYEAQ. The CDR3 covers 15 residues. The CDR3 coding sequence is TGTGCCAGCAGCTTATCGGGGGGCCTAAATGAAAAACTGTATTTT. This encodes CASSLSGGLNEKLYF.

This clonotype was recorded a few times. The chain combines TRBV19 with TRBJ2-7, with D hard to call. CDR1 LNHDA and CDR2 SQIVND come from the germline V gene (reference sequence). The germline V and J ends were trimmed by 1 base and 3 bases, with 7 bases remaining between them. This CDR3 has 13 residues. CDR3 amino acids: CASSIVPGYEQYF. Written as DNA, the CDR3 is TGTGCCAGTAGTATAGTTCCAGGCTACGAGCAGTACTTC.

The chain couples TRBV19 to TRBJ2-3; 11 bases line up with TRBD2. Trimming cost V 2 bases and J 8 bases; bases outside gene matches: 15. The CDR3 sequence is 18 residues long. The germline V gene encodes CDR1 LNHDA and CDR2 SQIVND (reference sequence). The CDR3 coding sequence is TGTGCCAGTAGTATACTAGCGGGAGGAGAGGGAACCGGGATTACGCAGTATTTT. This gives the protein CASSILAGGEGTGITQYF. Full variable domain (rest looked up from reference TRBV19 and TRBJ2-3): DGGITQSPKYLFRKEGQNVTLSCEQNLNHDAMYWYRQDPGQGLRLIYYSQIVNDFQKGDIAEGYSVSREKKESFPLTVTSAQKNPTAFYLCASSILAGGEGTGITQYFGPGTRLTVL.

Regarding this clonotype: A clone one base away is much larger, so this may be a read error. The chain joins TRBV12-3 or TRBV12-4 to TRBJ2-5; 10 bases are shared with TRBD2. The CDR3 extends over 17 amino acids. J lost 1 base, V lost 5 bases, and 10 bases had no gene match. CDR3 residues: CASSPRSGGAPQETQYF. The CDR3 DNA reads TGTGCCAGCAGTCCTCGGAGCGGGGGGGCGCCCCAAGAGACCCAGTACTTC.

This clonotype was recorded a few times. The chain carries TRBV19 and TRBJ2-2; 7 positions agree with TRBD2. The V gene end was trimmed by 1 base and the J gene end by 5 bases; junction bases not matched to a gene: 7. The CDR3 spans 16 residues. Germline V lookup: CDR1 LNHDA, CDR2 SQIVND (reference sequence). CDR3 in DNA: TGTGCCAGTAGTATAGCTGGCGGGAGTGGGACCGGGGAGCTGTTTTTT. It codes for CASSIAGGSGTGELFF. Drawing the rest from reference TRBV19 and TRBJ2-2, the complete variable domain is DGGITQSPKYLFRKEGQNVTLSCEQNLNHDAMYWYRQDPGQGLRLIYYSQIVNDFQKGDIAEGYSVSREKKESFPLTVTSAQKNPTAFYLCASSIAGGSGTGELFFGEGSRLTVL.

This clonotype was recorded a few times. The chain joins TRBV29-1 to TRBJ1-4; D is unresolved. The CDR3 sequence is 13 residues long. Germline CDR1 and CDR2: SQVTM and ANQGSEA. V was cut by 5 bases and J by 0 bases, with 7 bases left in between. CDR3 protein: CSVWGATNEKLFF. The CDR3, as DNA: TGCAGCGTTTGGGGTGCAACTAATGAAAAACTGTTTTTT.

The rearrangement uses TRBV7-9 and TRBJ1-1; D is uncertain. Trimming cost V 5 bases and J 4 bases, with 11 bases left between them. The V gene's germline CDR1 is SEHNR and CDR2 FQNEAQ (reference sequence). This CDR3 has 13 amino acids. The CDR3 sequence is CASSGDWATEAFF. The CDR3 DNA sequence: TGTGCCAGCAGCGGGGATTGGGCCACTGAAGCTTTCTTT.

The chain couples TRBV4-3 to TRBJ2-7; 7 bases are a match to TRBD1. This CDR3 contains 15 residues. Germline V gives CDR1 LGHNA, CDR2 YSLEER. V dropped 1 base and J dropped 4; count of bases not matched to a gene: 7. For the CDR3, the DNA is TGCGCCAGCAGCCAAGTTAGACAGGGCGGGTACGAGCAGTACTTC. This translates into CASSQVRQGGYEQYF.

This clonotype was observed a few times. The chain recombines TRBV12-3 or TRBV12-4 with TRBJ2-1; maybe TRBD1 (6 bases). The CDR3 has 15 residues. V lost 3 bases and J lost 10, with 19 bases in between. CDR3 nucleotides: TGTGCCAGCAGTTTCCGGGCCCACAGGGTCTGGGAGCAGTTCTTC. It codes for CASSFRAHRVWEQFF.

The chain is built from TRBV13 and TRBJ2-7, with D perhaps given as TRBD1 or TRBD2 (7 bases each). CDR1 is PRHDT and CDR2 is FYEKMQ in the germline V gene (reference sequence). The ends were cut back, 4 bases at V and 7 bases at J, with 23 bases in the middle. The CDR3 extends over 16 amino acids. The DNA for the CDR3 is TGTGCCAGCAGCTATAATCCTTCCCAGGGGGGAGGGGAGCAGTACTTC. Translated: CASSYNPSQGGGEQYF. Full variable domain (remainder filled in from reference TRBV13 and TRBJ2-7): AAGVIQSPRHLIKEKRETATLKCYPIPRHDTVYWYQQGPGQDPQFLISFYEKMQSDKGSIPDRFSAQQFSDYHSELNMSSLELGDSALYFCASSYNPSQGGGEQYFGPGTRLTVT.

The J gene is TRBJ2-7, the V gene TRBV19; D uncertain. The V gene lost 3 bases and the J gene lost 2 bases, with 11 bases spanning the gap. The CDR3 extends over 14 amino acids. Germline CDR1 reads LNHDA; CDR2 reads SQIVND (reference sequence). In nucleotides, the CDR3 is TGTGCCAGTAGTATCTCTTGGGGAACCTACGAGCAGTACTTC. It translates to CASSISWGTYEQYF. The full variable domain, completed using reference TRBV19 and TRBJ2-7, is DGGITQSPKYLFRKEGQNVTLSCEQNLNHDAMYWYRQDPGQGLRLIYYSQIVNDFQKGDIAEGYSVSREKKESFPLTVTSAQKNPTAFYLCASSISWGTYEQYFGPGTRLTVT.

This clonotype was picked up many times. This chain links TRBV3-1 with TRBJ2-5; perhaps TRBD2 as D (6 bases). The CDR3 covers 15 residues. Germline V CDR1 and CDR2: LGHDT, YNNKEL (reference sequence). The V end lost 0 bases, the J end lost 5 bases, and 13 bases lay between the germline ends. CDR3 DNA: TGTGCCAGCAGCCAAGAGGCAGGCCGGGAGGAGACCCAGTACTTC. This translates into CASSQEAGREETQYF.

This clonotype turned up a few times. The chain joins TRBV20-1 to TRBJ1-6, with unresolved D. Germline CDR1 and CDR2: DFQATT and SNEGSKA (reference sequence). The CDR3 is 13 amino acids. Here the CDR3 DNA reads TGCAGCGTAAGGAGGAGAGATAATTCACCCCTCCACTTT. It specifies CSVRRRDNSPLHF.